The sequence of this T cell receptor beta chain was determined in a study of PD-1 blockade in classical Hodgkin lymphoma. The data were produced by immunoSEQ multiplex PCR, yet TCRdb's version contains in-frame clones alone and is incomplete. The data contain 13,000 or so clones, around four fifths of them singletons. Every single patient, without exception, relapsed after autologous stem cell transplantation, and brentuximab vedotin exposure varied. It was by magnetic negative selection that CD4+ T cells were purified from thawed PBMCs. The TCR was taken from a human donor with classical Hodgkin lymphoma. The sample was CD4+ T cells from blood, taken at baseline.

CDR3 DNA sequence: TGTGCCAGCAGGGAAACAGGGGTATATGGCTACACCTTC. It is translated as CASRETGVYGYTF. This chain links TRBV2 with TRBJ1-2, with 7 nucleotides matching TRBD1. The CDR3 contains 13 residues. The ends lost 6 bases at V and 5 bases at J; junction bases unmatched: 6. Germline V gene lookup returns CDR1 SNHLY and CDR2 FYNNEI.